These T cell receptor beta chains were read from a single sample in a study of cytomegalovirus exposure and HLA in healthy donors. Profiling relied on immunoSEQ multiplex PCR, and the TCRdb table lists in-frame clones only, not all of them. Its table records around 140,000 clones. What was sequenced was PBMCs. All receptors derive from a man aged 18 to 30 in good health and CMV-seronegative. CDR3s include the opening cysteine and the closing phenylalanine or tryptophan. The order of the fields is D gene, V gene, J gene, CDR3 protein, CDR3 DNA. D genes are given only for firm matches.

d_call: NA
v_call: TRBV6-6
j_call: TRBJ1-1
cdr3_aa: CASSRTRGTANTEAFF
cdr3_nt: TGTGCCAGCAGTAGGACTAGAGGGACGGCTAACACTGAAGCTTTCTTT

d_call: TRBD1
v_call: TRBV9
j_call: TRBJ1-1
cdr3_aa: CASSVGQGTTEAFF
cdr3_nt: TGTGCCAGCAGCGTAGGACAGGGAACCACTGAAGCTTTCTTT

d_call: TRBD2
v_call: TRBV2
j_call: TRBJ2-3
cdr3_aa: CASNGLAGAGASTDTQYF
cdr3_nt: TGTGCCAGCAATGGGCTAGCGGGAGCGGGAGCTAGCACAGATACGCAGTATTTT

d_call: NA
v_call: TRBV28
j_call: TRBJ2-7
cdr3_aa: CASRRQTLSYEQYF
cdr3_nt: TGTGCCAGCAGGCGACAAACCCTTTCCTACGAGCAGTACTTC

d_call: TRBD1
v_call: TRBV9
j_call: TRBJ2-3
cdr3_aa: CASSPGTGSPDTQYF
cdr3_nt: TGTGCCAGCAGCCCCGGGACAGGGTCCCCAGATACGCAGTATTTT

d_call: TRBD1
v_call: TRBV5-1
j_call: TRBJ1-2
cdr3_aa: CASSLETGVGRGYTF
cdr3_nt: TGCGCCAGCAGCTTGGAGACAGGGGTCGGGCGTGGCTACACCTTC

d_call: NA
v_call: TRBV15
j_call: TRBJ2-3
cdr3_aa: CATSRVRAGIRGTDTQYF
cdr3_nt: TGTGCCACCAGCAGAGTAAGGGCGGGAATCAGAGGCACAGATACGCAGTATTTT

d_call: NA
v_call: TRBV15
j_call: TRBJ2-7
cdr3_aa: CATSSRTAYEQYF
cdr3_nt: TGTGCCACCAGCTCCCGGACAGCCTACGAGCAGTACTTC

d_call: NA
v_call: TRBV28
j_call: TRBJ2-7
cdr3_aa: CASSSTYEQYF
cdr3_nt: TGTGCCAGCAGCTCCACTTACGAGCAGTACTTC

d_call: TRBD2
v_call: TRBV18
j_call: TRBJ2-7
cdr3_aa: CASSPSFWASGKDEQYF
cdr3_nt: TGTGCCAGCTCACCAAGCTTTTGGGCGAGCGGGAAGGACGAGCAGTACTTC

d_call: TRBD1
v_call: TRBV19
j_call: TRBJ2-7
cdr3_aa: CASSIPRGSRSYEQYF
cdr3_nt: TGTGCCAGTAGTATCCCCAGGGGGTCGAGAAGCTACGAGCAGTACTTC

d_call: TRBD1
v_call: TRBV2
j_call: TRBJ1-5
cdr3_aa: CTSSRQGEQPQHF
cdr3_nt: TGTACCAGCAGTCGGCAGGGGGAGCAGCCCCAGCATTTT

d_call: NA
v_call: TRBV6-5
j_call: TRBJ1-4
cdr3_aa: CASSYSFREDEKLFF
cdr3_nt: TGTGCCAGCAGTTACTCGTTCAGAGAGGATGAAAAACTGTTTTTT

d_call: NA
v_call: TRBV4-3
j_call: TRBJ2-6
cdr3_aa: CASSQDGENSGANVLTF
cdr3_nt: TGCGCCAGCAGCCAAGATGGGGAGAACTCTGGGGCCAACGTCCTGACTTTC

d_call: NA
v_call: TRBV5-4
j_call: TRBJ1-2
cdr3_aa: CASSLGGADYGYTF
cdr3_nt: TGTGCCAGCAGCTTGGGGGGCGCGGACTATGGCTACACCTTC

d_call: NA
v_call: TRBV7-2
j_call: TRBJ1-3
cdr3_aa: CASSPVSGHSGGNTIYF
cdr3_nt: TGTGCCAGCAGCCCAGTGTCGGGCCATTCGGGGGGAAACACCATATATTTT